Detailed here is one T cell receptor (beta chain). Its antigen remains unidentified. These data come from a study of CD8+CD57+ T cells in acquired aplastic anemia. About the study: Sorted CD4+ and CD8+ cells yielded around 3 ug of DNA on average. Healthy donor CD4+ cell samples had a mean of roughly 9.8 million reads.

Overall study results and limits: In common between the patients and the controls were more than 25 CD8+ CDR3 sequences. CD8+ Simpson's diversity in patients was not significantly different from that in controls.

CDR1 KGHDR and CDR2 SFDVKD come from the germline V gene. CDR3 size: 13 residues. Trimming took off 6 bases at V and 7 bases at J, with 9 bases between the two ends. TCR beta VDJ and CDR3 profiling used genomic DNA as template. TCRdb re-called the reads through MiXCR, storing one row per CDR3 protein. This table holds roughly 40,000 distinct CDR3 sequences, 55% to 80% found once. The sequenced sample consisted of sorted CD4+, CD8+, or CD8+CD57+ T cells (not recorded which) from PBMCs. The rearrangement joins TRBV24-1 to TRBJ1-6; D remains unclear. The TCR was taken from a human donor in good health, serving as a control. Here the CDR3 DNA reads TGTGCCACCAGTTTGGGTGCCAATTCACCCCTCCACTTT. Translated: CATSLGANSPLHF.